This T cell receptor beta chain was identified in a study of T cell responses to AZD1222 COVID-19 vaccine. The study, taken as a whole, reports: Clonal diversity was possibly underestimated; the donors were predominantly white British and more often female. Compared with day 0, the breadth and depth of the Spike-specific TCR repertoire rose significantly after two doses of AZD1222. Nearly half of spike-specific TCRs reportedly target variant regions that are unmutated in the B.1.351 and B.1.1.7 variants.

Only in-frame clones appear in the TCRdb table, and some are missing; sequencing was by immunoSEQ multiplex PCR. The sample carries over 130,000 clones, around 92% recorded once. V dropped 0 bases and J dropped 5 bases, with 14 bases sitting between them. The germline CDR1 and CDR2 sequences are SNHLY and FYNNEI. The CDR3 sequence is 16 residues long. Concerning this clone itself: Its target is unknown.

The chain couples TRBV2 to TRBJ1-3; D gene ambiguous. This TCR came from an adult who received the AZD1222 COVID-19 vaccine. The sequenced sample was peripheral blood, obtained 28 days after the second AZD1222 dose. CDR3 sequence reads: CASSEALLGSRNTIYF. CDR3 nucleotides: TGTGCCAGCAGTGAAGCGCTTTTGGGCTCCCGAAACACCATATATTTT. Combining the CDR3 with reference TRBV2 and TRBJ1-3 gives the whole variable domain EPEVTQTPSHQVTQMGQEVILRCVPISNHLYFYWYRQILGQKVEFLVSFYNNEISEKSEIFDDQFSVERPDGSNFTLKIRSTKLEDSAMYFCASSEALLGSRNTIYFGEGSWLTVV.